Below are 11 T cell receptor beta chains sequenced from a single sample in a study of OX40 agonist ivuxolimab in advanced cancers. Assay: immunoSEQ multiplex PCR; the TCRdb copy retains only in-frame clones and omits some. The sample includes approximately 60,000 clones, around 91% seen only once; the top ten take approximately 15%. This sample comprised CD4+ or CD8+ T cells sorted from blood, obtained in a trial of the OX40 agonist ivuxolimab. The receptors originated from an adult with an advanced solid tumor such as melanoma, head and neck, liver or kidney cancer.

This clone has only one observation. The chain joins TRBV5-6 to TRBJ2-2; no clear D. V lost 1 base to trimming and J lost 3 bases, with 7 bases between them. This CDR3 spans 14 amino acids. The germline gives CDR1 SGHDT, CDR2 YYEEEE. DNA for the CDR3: TGTGCCAGCAGCTTGATCCGAGACACCGGGGAGCTGTTTTTT. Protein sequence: CASSLIRDTGELFF. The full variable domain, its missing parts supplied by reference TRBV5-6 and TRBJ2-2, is DAGVTQSPTHLIKTRGQQVTLRCSPKSGHDTVSWYQQALGQGPQFIFQYYEEEERQRGNFPDRFSGHQFPNYSSELNVNALLLGDSALYLCASSLIRDTGELFFGEGSRLTVL.

The DNA of the CDR3 is TGTGCCAGCAGCGGCCGGGACAGGGGTTCTGAAAAACTGTTTTTT. Amino acid sequence: CASSGRDRGSEKLFF. J is TRBJ1-4 and V is TRBV14, with 10 bases that match TRBD1. Germline assignment: CDR1 SGHDN and CDR2 FVKESK. Trimming at V came to 5 bases and at J to 7 bases, leaving 7 bases not matched to a gene. The CDR3 runs to 15 residues.

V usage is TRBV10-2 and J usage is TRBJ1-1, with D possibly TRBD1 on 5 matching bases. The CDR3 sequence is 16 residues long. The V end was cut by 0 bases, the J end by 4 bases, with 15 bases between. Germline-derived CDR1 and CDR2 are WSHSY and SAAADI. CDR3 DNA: TGCGCCAGCAGTGAGTCCTATCCGGCCGGGGCCACTGAAGCTTTCTTT. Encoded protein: CASSESYPAGATEAFF.

In nucleotides, the CDR3 is TGTGCCAGCAGCGTAGTCGCGGGACAGGGTAAATACGAGCAGTACTTC. Translated, it gives CASSVVAGQGKYEQYF. The chain carries TRBV9 and TRBJ2-7, with 9 bases fitting TRBD1. The junction had 8 bases not matched to a gene; V was cut back by 0 bases and J by 4 bases. In germline, CDR1 is SGDLS, CDR2 YYNGEE. CDR3 size: 16 residues.

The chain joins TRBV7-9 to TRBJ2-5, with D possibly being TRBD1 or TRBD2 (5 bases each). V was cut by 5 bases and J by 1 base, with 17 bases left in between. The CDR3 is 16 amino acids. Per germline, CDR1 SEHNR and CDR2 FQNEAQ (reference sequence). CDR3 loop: CASSRALGAAQETQYF. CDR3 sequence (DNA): TGTGCCAGCAGCCGGGCACTAGGGGCTGCCCAAGAGACCCAGTACTTC. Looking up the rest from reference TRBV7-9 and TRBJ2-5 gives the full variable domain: DTGVSQNPRHKITKRGQNVTFRCDPISEHNRLYWYRQTLGQGPEFLTYFQNEAQLEKSRLLSDRFSAERPKGSFSTLEIQRTEQGDSAMYLCASSRALGAAQETQYFGPGTRLLVL.

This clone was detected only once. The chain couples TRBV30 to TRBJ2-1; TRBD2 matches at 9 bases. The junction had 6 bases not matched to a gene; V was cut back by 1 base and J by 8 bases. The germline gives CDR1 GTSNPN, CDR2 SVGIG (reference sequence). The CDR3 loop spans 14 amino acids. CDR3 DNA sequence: TGTGCCTGGAGTGAGATAGCGGGAGATTATGAGCAGTTCTTC. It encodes CAWSEIAGDYEQFF.

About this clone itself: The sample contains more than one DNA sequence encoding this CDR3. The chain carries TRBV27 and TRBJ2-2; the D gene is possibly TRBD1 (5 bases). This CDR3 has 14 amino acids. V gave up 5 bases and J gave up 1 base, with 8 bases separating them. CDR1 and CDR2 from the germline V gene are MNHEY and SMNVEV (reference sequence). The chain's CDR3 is CASSPGQNTGELFF. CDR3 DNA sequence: TGTGCCAGCAGTCCCGGACAGAACACCGGGGAGCTGTTTTTT.

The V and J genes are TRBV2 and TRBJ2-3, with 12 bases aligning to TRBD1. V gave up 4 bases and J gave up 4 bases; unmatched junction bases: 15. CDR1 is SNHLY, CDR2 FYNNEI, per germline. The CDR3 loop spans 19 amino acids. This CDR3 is CASSVPTEEGTGGPDTQYF. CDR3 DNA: TGTGCCAGCAGTGTCCCAACCGAGGAGGGGACAGGGGGCCCAGATACGCAGTATTTT.

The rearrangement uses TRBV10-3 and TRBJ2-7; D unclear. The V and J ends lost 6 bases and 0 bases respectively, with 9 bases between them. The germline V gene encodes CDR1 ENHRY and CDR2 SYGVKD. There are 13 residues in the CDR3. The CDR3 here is CAIRRMDSYEQYF. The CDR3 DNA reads TGTGCCATCAGAAGGATGGACTCCTACGAGCAGTACTTC.

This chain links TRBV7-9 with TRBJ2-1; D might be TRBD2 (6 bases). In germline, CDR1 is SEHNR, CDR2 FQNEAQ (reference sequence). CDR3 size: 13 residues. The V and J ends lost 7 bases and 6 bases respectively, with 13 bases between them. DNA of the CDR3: TGTGCCAGCACCTCCTGGACTATCAATGAGCAGTTCTTC. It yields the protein CASTSWTINEQFF.

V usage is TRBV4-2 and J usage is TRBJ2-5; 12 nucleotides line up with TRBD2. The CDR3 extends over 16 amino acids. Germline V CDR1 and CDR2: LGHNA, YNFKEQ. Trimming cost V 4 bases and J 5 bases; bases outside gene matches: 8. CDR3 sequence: CASSPTASGGAETQYF. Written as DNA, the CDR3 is TGTGCCAGCAGCCCCACCGCTAGCGGGGGGGCCGAGACCCAGTACTTC.